This is a list of T cell receptor beta chains from one sample in a study of molecular identifiers for immune sequencing clone quantification. TCRdb re-analysed the PCR reads in MiXCR, keeping a single row per CDR3 protein. The sample records 30,000 to 40,000 distinct CDR3 sequences, under 20% being singletons. The sample was naive CD8+ T cells from blood, with Jurkat cell RNA spiked in. The receptors come from a human donor in good health. Some libraries in this study had Jurkat cell RNA spiked in. The CDR3 runs from the conserved cysteine through the conserved F or W. The order of the fields is V gene, D gene, J gene, clone size, CDR3 protein, CDR3 DNA. A D gene is named only where the DNA matches it firmly. Where a row states a size, it is once, few, many or the class of an expanded clone; other rows omit it.

v_call: TRBV4-1
d_call: TRBD2
j_call: TRBJ2-2
clone_size: many
cdr3_aa: CASSQEMSRKPGLAGVHGELFF
cdr3_nt: TGCGCCAGCAGCCAAGAGATGTCCCGTAAACCGGGACTAGCGGGAGTGCACGGGGAGCTGTTTTTT

v_call: TRBV7-6
d_call: .
j_call: TRBJ2-3
clone_size: many
cdr3_aa: CATSHGPEDTDTQYF
cdr3_nt: TGTGCCACCAGCCACGGGCCCGAAGATACAGATACGCAGTATTTT

v_call: TRBV27
d_call: .
j_call: TRBJ2-7
clone_size: many
cdr3_aa: CASSLSRTSYEQYF
cdr3_nt: TGTGCCAGCAGTTTATCCCGGACGAGCTACGAGCAGTACTTC

v_call: TRBV30
d_call: .
j_call: TRBJ2-5
clone_size: many
cdr3_aa: CAWREVAGETQYF
cdr3_nt: TGTGCCTGGAGAGAAGTGGCGGGCGAGACCCAGTACTTC

v_call: TRBV5-8
d_call: .
j_call: TRBJ2-5
clone_size: many
cdr3_aa: CASSLEETQYF
cdr3_nt: TGTGCCAGCAGCTTGGAGGAGACCCAGTACTTC

v_call: TRBV6-5
d_call: .
j_call: TRBJ2-5
clone_size: many
cdr3_aa: CASSYSGSLGETQYF
cdr3_nt: TGTGCCAGCAGTTACTCTGGCAGCCTTGGGGAGACCCAGTACTTC

v_call: TRBV5-1
d_call: TRBD2
j_call: TRBJ2-5
clone_size: many
cdr3_aa: CASSWRASGVEETQYF
cdr3_nt: TGCGCCAGCAGCTGGCGGGCTAGCGGAGTTGAAGAGACCCAGTACTTC

v_call: TRBV7-6
d_call: TRBD2
j_call: TRBJ2-7
clone_size: few
cdr3_aa: CASSLARVTSGSGEQYF
cdr3_nt: TGTGCCAGCAGCTTAGCCCGAGTGACTAGCGGGAGTGGCGAGCAGTACTTC

v_call: TRBV4-3
d_call: .
j_call: TRBJ1-3
clone_size: many
cdr3_aa: CASSQDPIAISGNTIYF
cdr3_nt: TGCGCCAGCAGCCAAGATCCGATAGCCATCTCTGGAAACACCATATATTTT

v_call: TRBV18
d_call: TRBD2
j_call: TRBJ2-2
clone_size: many
cdr3_aa: CASSPQPWLAENTGELFF
cdr3_nt: TGTGCCAGCTCACCACAACCGTGGCTAGCGGAAAACACCGGGGAGCTGTTTTTT

v_call: TRBV13
d_call: TRBD1
j_call: TRBJ2-3
clone_size: .
cdr3_aa: CASSTPRADRGIDTQYF
cdr3_nt: TGTGCCAGCAGCACCCCAAGGGCTGACAGGGGAATAGATACGCAGTATTTT

v_call: TRBV4-3
d_call: .
j_call: TRBJ2-7
clone_size: many
cdr3_aa: CASSPFEGSSYEQYF
cdr3_nt: TGCGCCAGCAGCCCGTTCGAGGGTAGCTCCTACGAGCAGTACTTC

v_call: TRBV20-1
d_call: .
j_call: TRBJ1-4
clone_size: many
cdr3_aa: CSARADSTIEKLFF
cdr3_nt: TGCAGTGCTAGAGCTGACAGCACTATTGAAAAACTGTTTTTT

v_call: TRBV6-5
d_call: .
j_call: TRBJ2-6
clone_size: medium-sized
cdr3_aa: CASREDRIQPLPGANVLTF
cdr3_nt: TGTGCCAGCAGGGAAGACAGGATTCAGCCTCTCCCCGGGGCCAACGTCCTGACTTTC

v_call: TRBV4-1
d_call: TRBD2
j_call: TRBJ2-7
clone_size: few
cdr3_aa: CASSQFYSGDYEQYF
cdr3_nt: TGCGCCAGCAGCCAATTCTATAGCGGGGACTACGAGCAGTACTTC

v_call: TRBV27
d_call: .
j_call: TRBJ2-7
clone_size: .
cdr3_aa: CAGSFLPPYEQYF
cdr3_nt: TGTGCCGGCAGTTTCTTGCCCCCCTACGAGCAGTACTTC

v_call: TRBV7-9
d_call: TRBD2
j_call: TRBJ2-3
clone_size: many
cdr3_aa: CASSFLAGGPTDTQYF
cdr3_nt: TGTGCCAGCAGTTTCTTGGCGGGAGGACCCACAGATACGCAGTATTTT

v_call: TRBV9
d_call: TRBD1
j_call: TRBJ1-2
clone_size: many
cdr3_aa: CASSAGDSPYGYTF
cdr3_nt: TGTGCCAGCAGCGCTGGGGACAGCCCCTATGGCTACACCTTC

v_call: TRBV6-5
d_call: TRBD2
j_call: TRBJ2-3
clone_size: many
cdr3_aa: CASSYLGLAGLADTQYF
cdr3_nt: TGTGCCAGCAGTTACCTCGGACTAGCGGGATTAGCAGATACGCAGTATTTT

v_call: TRBV4-1
d_call: .
j_call: TRBJ2-3
clone_size: many
cdr3_aa: CASSQSSGADTQYF
cdr3_nt: TGCGCCAGCAGCCAAAGCTCCGGCGCAGATACGCAGTATTTT

v_call: TRBV9
d_call: .
j_call: TRBJ2-3
clone_size: many
cdr3_aa: CASSVDSDTQYF
cdr3_nt: TGTGCCAGCAGCGTAGATTCAGATACGCAGTATTTT

v_call: TRBV7-8
d_call: TRBD2
j_call: TRBJ2-5
clone_size: many
cdr3_aa: CASSLEGGGLENWTQYF
cdr3_nt: TGTGCCAGCAGCTTAGAGGGCGGGGGGCTCGAAAACTGGACCCAGTACTTC

v_call: TRBV4-1
d_call: .
j_call: TRBJ1-1
clone_size: .
cdr3_aa: CASSQDSGAEAFF
cdr3_nt: TGCGCCAGCAGCCAAGATTCCGGGGCTGAAGCTTTCTTT

v_call: TRBV27
d_call: TRBD1
j_call: TRBJ2-5
clone_size: many
cdr3_aa: CASKTHRGEETQYF
cdr3_nt: TGTGCCAGCAAAACTCACAGGGGCGAAGAGACCCAGTACTTC

v_call: TRBV4-3
d_call: .
j_call: TRBJ2-7
clone_size: .
cdr3_aa: CASSQETIGSGYEQYF
cdr3_nt: TGCGCCAGCAGCCAAGAGACCATCGGTAGCGGTTACGAGCAGTACTTC

v_call: TRBV12-3/TRBV12-4
d_call: .
j_call: TRBJ1-2
clone_size: few
cdr3_aa: CASSPRDMAGYTF
cdr3_nt: TGTGCCAGCAGCCCCCGTGACATGGCAGGCTACACCTTC

v_call: TRBV7-2
d_call: TRBD2
j_call: TRBJ2-5
clone_size: many
cdr3_aa: CASSLVGGSGGETQYF
cdr3_nt: TGTGCCAGCAGCTTAGTGGGCGGGAGTGGGGGAGAGACCCAGTACTTC

v_call: TRBV7-9
d_call: .
j_call: TRBJ2-5
clone_size: .
cdr3_aa: CASSRTTQETQYF
cdr3_nt: TGTGCCAGCAGCCGGACAACACAAGAGACCCAGTACTTC

v_call: TRBV12-3/TRBV12-4
d_call: TRBD2
j_call: TRBJ2-1
clone_size: many
cdr3_aa: CASSGSSGGAVRQFF
cdr3_nt: TGTGCCAGCAGTGGATCTAGCGGGGGAGCGGTCAGGCAGTTCTTC